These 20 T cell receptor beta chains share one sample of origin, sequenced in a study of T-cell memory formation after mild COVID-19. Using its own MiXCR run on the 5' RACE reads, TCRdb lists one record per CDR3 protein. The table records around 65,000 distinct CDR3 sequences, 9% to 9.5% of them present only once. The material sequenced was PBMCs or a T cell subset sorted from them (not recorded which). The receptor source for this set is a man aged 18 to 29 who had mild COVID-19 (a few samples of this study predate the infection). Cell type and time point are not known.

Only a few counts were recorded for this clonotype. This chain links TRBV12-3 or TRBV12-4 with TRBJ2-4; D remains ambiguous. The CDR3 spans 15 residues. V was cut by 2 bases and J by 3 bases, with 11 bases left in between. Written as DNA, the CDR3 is TGTGCCAGCAGTTTATTGACTGGCCTCAAAAACATTCAGTACTTC. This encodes CASSLLTGLKNIQYF.

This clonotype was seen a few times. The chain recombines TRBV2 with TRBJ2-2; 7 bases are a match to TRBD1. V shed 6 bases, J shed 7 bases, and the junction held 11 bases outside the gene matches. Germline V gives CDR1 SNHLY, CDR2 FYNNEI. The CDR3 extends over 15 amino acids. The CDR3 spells CASSRGQERNGELFF. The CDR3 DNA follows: TGTGCCAGCAGCCGAGGACAGGAACGAAACGGGGAGCTGTTTTTT.

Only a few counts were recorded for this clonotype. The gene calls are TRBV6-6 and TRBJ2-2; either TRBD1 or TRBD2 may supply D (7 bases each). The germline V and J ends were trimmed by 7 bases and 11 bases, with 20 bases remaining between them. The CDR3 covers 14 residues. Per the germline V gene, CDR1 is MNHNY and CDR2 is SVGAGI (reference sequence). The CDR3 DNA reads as TGTGCCAGCACCGGGGCAGGGGGGGCAATAGAGCTGTTTTTT. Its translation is CASTGAGGAIELFF.

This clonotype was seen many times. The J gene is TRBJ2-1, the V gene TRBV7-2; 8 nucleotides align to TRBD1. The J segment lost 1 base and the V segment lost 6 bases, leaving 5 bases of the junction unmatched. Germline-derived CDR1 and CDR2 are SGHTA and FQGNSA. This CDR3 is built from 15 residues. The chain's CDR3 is CASSPDRGSYNEQFF. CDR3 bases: TGTGCCAGCAGTCCCGACAGGGGTTCCTACAATGAGCAGTTCTTC.

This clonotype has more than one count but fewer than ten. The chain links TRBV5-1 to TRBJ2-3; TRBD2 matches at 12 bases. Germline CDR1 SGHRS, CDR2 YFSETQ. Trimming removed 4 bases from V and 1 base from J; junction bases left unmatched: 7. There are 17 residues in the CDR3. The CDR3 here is CASSPTPSGGGTDTQYF. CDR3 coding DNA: TGCGCCAGCAGCCCCACCCCTAGCGGGGGGGGCACAGATACGCAGTATTTT.

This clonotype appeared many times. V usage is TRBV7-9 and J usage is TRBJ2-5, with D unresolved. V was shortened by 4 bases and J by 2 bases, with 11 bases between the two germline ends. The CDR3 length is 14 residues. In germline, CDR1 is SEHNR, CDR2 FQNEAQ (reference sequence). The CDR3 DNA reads TGTGCCAGCAGCTACTGGGCTTTACAAGAGACCCAGTACTTC. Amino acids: CASSYWALQETQYF.

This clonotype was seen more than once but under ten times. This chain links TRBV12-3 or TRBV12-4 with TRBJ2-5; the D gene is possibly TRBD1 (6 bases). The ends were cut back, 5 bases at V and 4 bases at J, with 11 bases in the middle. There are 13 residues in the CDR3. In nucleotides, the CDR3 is TGTGCCAGCAGTCAACAGGGTCCAGAGACCCAGTACTTC. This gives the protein CASSQQGPETQYF.

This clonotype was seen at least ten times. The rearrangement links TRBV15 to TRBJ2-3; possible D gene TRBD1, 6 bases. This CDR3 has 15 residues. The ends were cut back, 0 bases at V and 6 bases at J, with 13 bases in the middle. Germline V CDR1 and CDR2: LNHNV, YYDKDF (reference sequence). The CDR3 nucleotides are TGTGCCACCAGCAGAGAGGACAGTCCGAGGGATACGCAGTATTTT. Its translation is CATSREDSPRDTQYF.

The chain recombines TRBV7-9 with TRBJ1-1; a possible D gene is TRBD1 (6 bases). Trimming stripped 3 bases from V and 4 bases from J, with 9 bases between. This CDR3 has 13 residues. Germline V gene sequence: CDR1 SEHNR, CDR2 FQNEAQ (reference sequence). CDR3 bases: TGTGCCAGCAGCTTCGAAGGGGGCACTGAAGCTTTCTTT. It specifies CASSFEGGTEAFF.

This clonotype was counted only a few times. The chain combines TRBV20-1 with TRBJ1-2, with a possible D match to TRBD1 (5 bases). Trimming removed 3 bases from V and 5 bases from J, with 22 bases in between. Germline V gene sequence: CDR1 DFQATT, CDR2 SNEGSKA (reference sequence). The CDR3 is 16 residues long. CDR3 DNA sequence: TGCAGTGCTAGCCTGCAGCGACTTCAGGGTCTGTATGGCTACACCTTC. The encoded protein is CSASLQRLQGLYGYTF.

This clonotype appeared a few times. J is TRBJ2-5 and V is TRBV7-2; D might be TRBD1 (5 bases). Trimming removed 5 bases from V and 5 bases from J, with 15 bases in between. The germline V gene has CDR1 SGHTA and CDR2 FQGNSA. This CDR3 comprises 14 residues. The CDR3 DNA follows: TGTGCCAGCAGCCCAAGCAGGGTAGGGGAGACCCAGTACTTC. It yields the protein CASSPSRVGETQYF. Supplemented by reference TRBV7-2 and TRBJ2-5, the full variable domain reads GAGVSQSPSNKVTEKGKDVELRCDPISGHTALYWYRQSLGQGLEFLIYFQGNSAPDKSGLPSDRFSAERTGGSVSTLTIQRTQQEDSAVYLCASSPSRVGETQYFGPGTRLLVL.

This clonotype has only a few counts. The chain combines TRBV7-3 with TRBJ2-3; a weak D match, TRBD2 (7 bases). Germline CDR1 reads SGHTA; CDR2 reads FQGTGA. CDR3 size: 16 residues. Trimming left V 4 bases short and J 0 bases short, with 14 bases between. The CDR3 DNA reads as TGTGCCAGCAGCTCGCCGGGGGGCCGTAGCACAGATACGCAGTATTTT. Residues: CASSSPGGRSTDTQYF.

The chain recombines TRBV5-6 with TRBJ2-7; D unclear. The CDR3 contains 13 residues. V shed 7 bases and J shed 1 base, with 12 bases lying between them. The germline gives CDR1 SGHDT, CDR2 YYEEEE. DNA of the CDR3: TGTGCCAGCCATAGGGCCAGTTCCTACGAGCAGTACTTC. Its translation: CASHRASSYEQYF. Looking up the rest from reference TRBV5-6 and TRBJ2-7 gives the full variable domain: DAGVTQSPTHLIKTRGQQVTLRCSPKSGHDTVSWYQQALGQGPQFIFQYYEEEERQRGNFPDRFSGHQFPNYSSELNVNALLLGDSALYLCASHRASSYEQYFGPGTRLTVT.

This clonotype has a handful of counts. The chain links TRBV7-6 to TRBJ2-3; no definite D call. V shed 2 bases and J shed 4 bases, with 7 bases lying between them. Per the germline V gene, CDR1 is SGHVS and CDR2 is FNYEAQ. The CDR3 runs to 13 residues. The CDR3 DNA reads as TGTGCCAGCAGCTTACTTCAGGCAGATACGCAGTATTTT. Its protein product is CASSLLQADTQYF.

CDR3: CASSLVGRGVDTQYF. DNA for the CDR3: TGTGCCAGCAGCTTAGTGGGGCGGGGGGTTGATACGCAGTATTTT. This chain connects TRBV7-2 to TRBJ2-3; 8 bases are shared with TRBD2. The CDR3 extends over 15 amino acids. In germline, CDR1 is SGHTA, CDR2 FQGNSA. V lost 1 base, J lost 6 bases, and 6 bases stayed unmatched.

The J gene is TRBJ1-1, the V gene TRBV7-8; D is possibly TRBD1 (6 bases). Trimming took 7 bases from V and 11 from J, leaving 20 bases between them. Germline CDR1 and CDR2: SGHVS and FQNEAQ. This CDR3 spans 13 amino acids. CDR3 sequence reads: CASMGRGRRVAFF. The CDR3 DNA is TGTGCCAGCATGGGGCGGGGGCGCCGGGTCGCTTTCTTT. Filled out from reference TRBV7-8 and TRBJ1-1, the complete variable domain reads GAGVSQSPRYKVAKRGQDVALRCDPISGHVSLFWYQQALGQGPEFLTYFQNEAQLDKSGLPSDRFFAERPEGSVSTLKIQRTQQEDSAVYLCASMGRGRRVAFFGQGTRLTVV.

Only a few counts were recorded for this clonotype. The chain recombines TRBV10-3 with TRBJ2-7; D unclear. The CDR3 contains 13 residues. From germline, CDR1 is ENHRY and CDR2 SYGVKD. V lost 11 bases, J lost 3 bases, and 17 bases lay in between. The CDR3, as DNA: TGTGCCTGCTCAGCAACTTCCTTCTACGAGCAGTACGTC. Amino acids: CACSATSFYEQYV.

The CDR3 bases are TGTGCCAGCAGGCTACGGGACAGAAAGAACACCGGGGAGCTGTTTTTT. Amino acid sequence: CASRLRDRKNTGELFF. This sequence joins TRBV7-9 and TRBJ2-2; TRBD1 agrees at 7 bases. This CDR3 has 16 residues. Germline V lookup: CDR1 SEHNR, CDR2 FQNEAQ (reference sequence). Losses at the gene ends were 6 bases for V and 1 base for J; bases not matched to a gene: 8.

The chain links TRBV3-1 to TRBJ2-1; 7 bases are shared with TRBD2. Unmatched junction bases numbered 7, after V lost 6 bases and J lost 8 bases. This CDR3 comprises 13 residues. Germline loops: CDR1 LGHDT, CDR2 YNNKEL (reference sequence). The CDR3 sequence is CASRRLARDEQFF. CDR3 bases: TGTGCCAGCAGAAGACTAGCTCGGGATGAGCAGTTCTTC.

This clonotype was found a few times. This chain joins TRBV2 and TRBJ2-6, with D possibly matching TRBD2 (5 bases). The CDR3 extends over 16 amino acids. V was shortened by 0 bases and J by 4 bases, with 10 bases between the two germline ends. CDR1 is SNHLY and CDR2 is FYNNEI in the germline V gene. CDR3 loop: CASSEARGSGANVLTF. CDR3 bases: TGTGCCAGCAGTGAAGCGCGAGGGTCAGGGGCCAACGTCCTGACTTTC.